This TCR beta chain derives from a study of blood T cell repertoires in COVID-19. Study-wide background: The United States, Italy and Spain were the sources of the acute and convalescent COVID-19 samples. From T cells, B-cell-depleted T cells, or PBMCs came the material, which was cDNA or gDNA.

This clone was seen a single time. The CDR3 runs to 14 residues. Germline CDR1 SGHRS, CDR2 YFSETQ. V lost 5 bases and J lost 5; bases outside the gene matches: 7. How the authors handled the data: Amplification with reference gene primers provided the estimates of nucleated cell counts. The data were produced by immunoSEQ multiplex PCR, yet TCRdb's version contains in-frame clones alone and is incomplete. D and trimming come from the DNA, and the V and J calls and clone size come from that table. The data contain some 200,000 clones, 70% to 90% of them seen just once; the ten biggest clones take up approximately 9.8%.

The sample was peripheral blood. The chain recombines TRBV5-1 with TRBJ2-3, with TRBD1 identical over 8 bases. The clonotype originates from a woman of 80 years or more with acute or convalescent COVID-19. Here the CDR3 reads CASRAGGGGDTQYF. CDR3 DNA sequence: TGCGCCAGCAGAGCAGGGGGCGGAGGAGATACGCAGTATTTT.